This is a list of T cell receptor beta chains from one sample in a study of blood T cell repertoires in COVID-19. Using immunoSEQ multiplex PCR, the repertoire was profiled, and TCRdb retains in-frame clones only, with some absent. The sample yields approximately 490,000 clones, around 90% seen once. Source material: PBMCs or T cells enriched from blood (not recorded which). These TCRs come from a woman aged 18 to 35 who had recovered from COVID-19. The CDR3 runs from the conserved cysteine through the conserved F or W. Fields, in order: V gene, D gene, J gene, clone size, CDR3 DNA, CDR3 protein. A D gene is named only where the DNA matches it firmly. Expanded clones get a size class; other rows say once, few or many, or leave the size out.

TRBV2	TRBD1	TRBJ1-4	-	TGTGCCAGCAGAACCGGGACAGCTAATGAAAAACTGTTTTTT	CASRTGTANEKLFF
TRBV2	TRBD2	TRBJ2-3	few	TGTGCCAGCAGTCAGGAGCGGGGGGGTTTTGCTACGCAGTATTTT	CASSQERGGFATQYF
TRBV6-5	TRBD1	TRBJ1-1	-	TGTGCCAGCAGTCCTGGGGGCAGGGGGCGGGTTGAAGCTTTCTTT	CASSPGGRGRVEAFF
TRBV5-1	-	TRBJ1-3	-	TGCGCCAGCAGCCTGGGACAACCTGGAAACACCATATATTTT	CASSLGQPGNTIYF
TRBV3-1/TRBV3-2	-	TRBJ1-2	-	TGTGCCAGCAGCCATGGGGGCGATGGCTACACCTTC	CASSHGGDGYTF
TRBV27	-	TRBJ1-2	-	TGTGCCAGCAGTTTAAGTGAAGGGCCCGGGGAGGGCTACACCTTC	CASSLSEGPGEGYTF
TRBV2	-	TRBJ2-7	-	TGTGCCAGCAAGGGAGGCGTTCCCCCCTACGAGCAGTACTTC	CASKGGVPPYEQYF
TRBV11-2	-	TRBJ2-6	-	TGTGCCAGCAGCGCCTTCCTACAGGGCTCTGGGGCCAACGTCCTGACTTTC	CASSAFLQGSGANVLTF
TRBV29-1	TRBD2	TRBJ2-1	-	TGCAGCGTTGAAGGGCTAGCGGGGGTTGCCCGGTTCTTC	CSVEGLAGVARFF
TRBV6-1	-	TRBJ1-1	-	TGTGCCAGCAGGACGGGGGTTGGATCTTTCTTT	CASRTGVGSFF
TRBV3-1/TRBV3-2	-	TRBJ2-7	-	TGTGCCAGCAGCTTGATAGACGAGCAGTACTTC	CASSLIDEQYF
TRBV7-8	TRBD1	TRBJ2-7	once	TGTGCCAGCAGCTTAGCCTTCCCTTCAGGACAGGAGTTCTACGAGCAGTACTTC	CASSLAFPSGQEFYEQYF